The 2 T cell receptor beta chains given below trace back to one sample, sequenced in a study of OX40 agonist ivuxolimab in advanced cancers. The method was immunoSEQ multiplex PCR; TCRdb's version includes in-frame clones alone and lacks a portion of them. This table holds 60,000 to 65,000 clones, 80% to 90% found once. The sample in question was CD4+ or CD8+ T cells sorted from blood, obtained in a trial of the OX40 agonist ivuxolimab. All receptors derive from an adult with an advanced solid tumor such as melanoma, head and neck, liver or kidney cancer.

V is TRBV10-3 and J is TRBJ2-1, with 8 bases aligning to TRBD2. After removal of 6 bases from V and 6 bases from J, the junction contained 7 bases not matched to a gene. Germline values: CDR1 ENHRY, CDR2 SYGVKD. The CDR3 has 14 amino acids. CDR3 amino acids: CAIRTSGDGNEQFF. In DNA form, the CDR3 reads TGTGCCATCAGAACTAGCGGTGACGGCAATGAGCAGTTCTTC.

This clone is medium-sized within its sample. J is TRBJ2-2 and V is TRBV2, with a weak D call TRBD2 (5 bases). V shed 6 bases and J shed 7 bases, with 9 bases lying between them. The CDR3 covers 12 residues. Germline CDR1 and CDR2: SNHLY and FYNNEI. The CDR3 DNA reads TGTGCCAGCAGGCCCGGGGACGGGGAGCTGTTTTTT. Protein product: CASRPGDGELFF.